This T cell receptor beta chain was observed in a study of blood T cell repertoires in COVID-19. Study in general: Acute-phase and convalescent COVID-19 samples originated in the United States, Italy and Spain. PBMCs, B-cell-depleted T cells, or T cells were the source of the cDNA or gDNA that made up the material.

Trimming removed 3 bases from V and 2 bases from J; junction bases left unmatched: 11. Germline V lookup: CDR1 LGHDT, CDR2 YNNKEL (reference sequence). The CDR3 runs to 19 residues. Study processing details: Cell counts per sample came from amplifying reference gene primers. Data came from immunoSEQ multiplex PCR; TCRdb stores just in-frame clones and leaves some out. The V and J calls and clone size were taken over from that table, and D and trimming were inferred from the DNA. The table has 150,000 to 200,000 clones, over 75% seen once; the top ten hold roughly 14%. The rearrangement uses TRBV3-1 (or the pseudogene TRBV3-2) and TRBJ2-1; TRBD2 matches at 12 bases. The receptor was derived from a man in his fifties who had recovered from COVID-19. What was sequenced was peripheral blood. The CDR3 spells CASSHWASGREQPYNEQFF. CDR3 coding DNA: TGTGCCAGCAGCCATTGGGCTAGCGGGAGGGAGCAACCCTACAATGAGCAGTTCTTC.